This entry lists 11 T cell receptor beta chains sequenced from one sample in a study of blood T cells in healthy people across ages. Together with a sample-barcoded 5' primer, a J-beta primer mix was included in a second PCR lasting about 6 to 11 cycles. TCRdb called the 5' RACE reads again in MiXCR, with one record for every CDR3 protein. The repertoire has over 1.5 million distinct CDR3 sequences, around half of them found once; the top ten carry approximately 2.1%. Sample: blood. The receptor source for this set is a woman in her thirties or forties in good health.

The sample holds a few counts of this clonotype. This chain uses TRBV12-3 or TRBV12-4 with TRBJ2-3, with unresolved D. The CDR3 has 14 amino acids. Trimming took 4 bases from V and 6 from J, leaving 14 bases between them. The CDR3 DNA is TGTGCCAGCAGTTCCCGAGAGGCCAGGGATACGCAGTATTTT. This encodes CASSSREARDTQYF.

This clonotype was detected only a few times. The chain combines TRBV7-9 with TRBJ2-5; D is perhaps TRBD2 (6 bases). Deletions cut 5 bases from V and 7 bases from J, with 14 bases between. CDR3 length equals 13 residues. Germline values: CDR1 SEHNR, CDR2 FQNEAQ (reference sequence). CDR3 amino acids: CASSRLDFGTQYF. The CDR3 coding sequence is TGTGCCAGCAGCCGACTAGACTTCGGGACCCAGTACTTC.

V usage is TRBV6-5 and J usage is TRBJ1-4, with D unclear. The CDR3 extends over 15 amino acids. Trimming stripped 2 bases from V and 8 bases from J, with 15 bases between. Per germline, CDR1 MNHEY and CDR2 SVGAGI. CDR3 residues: CASSYVRPLGEKLFF. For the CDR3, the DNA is TGTGCCAGCAGTTACGTTCGGCCCTTGGGGGAAAAACTGTTTTTT.

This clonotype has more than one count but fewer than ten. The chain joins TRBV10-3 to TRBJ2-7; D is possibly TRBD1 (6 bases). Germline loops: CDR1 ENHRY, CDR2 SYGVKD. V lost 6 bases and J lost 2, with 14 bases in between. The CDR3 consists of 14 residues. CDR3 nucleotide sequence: TGTGCCATCAGCTTACAGGGACATCCCTACGAGCAGTACTTC. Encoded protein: CAISLQGHPYEQYF.

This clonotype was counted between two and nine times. The CDR3 DNA reads TGTGCCAGCAGACGGGGGGAGGGCTCCTACGAGCAGTACTTC. Translated: CASRRGEGSYEQYF. V is TRBV6-5 and J is TRBJ2-7; 7 bases agree with TRBD2. The J segment lost 0 bases and the V segment lost 6 bases, leaving 5 bases of the junction unmatched. CDR1 is MNHEY and CDR2 is SVGAGI in the germline V gene. The CDR3 is 14 residues long.

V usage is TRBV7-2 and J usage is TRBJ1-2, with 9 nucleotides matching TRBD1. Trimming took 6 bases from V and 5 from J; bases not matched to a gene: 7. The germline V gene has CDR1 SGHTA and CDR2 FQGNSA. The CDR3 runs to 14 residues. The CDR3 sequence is CASSSDRGPYGYTF. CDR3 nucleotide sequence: TGTGCCAGCAGTTCGGACAGGGGCCCTTATGGCTACACCTTC.

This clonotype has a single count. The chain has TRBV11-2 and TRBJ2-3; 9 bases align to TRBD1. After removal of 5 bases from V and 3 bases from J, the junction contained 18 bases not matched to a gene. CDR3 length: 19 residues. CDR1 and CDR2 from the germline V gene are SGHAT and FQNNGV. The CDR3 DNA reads TGTGCCAGCAGCCTTAGGAGCCCAACTGGACAGGGGCTGACAGATACGCAGTATTTT. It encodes CASSLRSPTGQGLTDTQYF.

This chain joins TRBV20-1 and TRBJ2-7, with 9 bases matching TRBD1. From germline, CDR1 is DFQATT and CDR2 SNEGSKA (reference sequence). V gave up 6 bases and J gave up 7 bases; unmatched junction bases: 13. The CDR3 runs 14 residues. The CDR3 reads CSAPLTGTGLEQYF. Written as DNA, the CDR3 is TGCAGTGCCCCATTAACCGGGACAGGGTTGGAGCAGTACTTC.

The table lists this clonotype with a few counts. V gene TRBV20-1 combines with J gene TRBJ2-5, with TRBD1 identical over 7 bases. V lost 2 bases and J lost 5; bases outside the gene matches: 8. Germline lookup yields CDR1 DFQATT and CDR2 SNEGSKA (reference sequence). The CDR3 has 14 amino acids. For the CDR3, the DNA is TGCAGTGCTAGACTGTCAGGGGGAGAGGAGACCCAGTACTTC. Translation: CSARLSGGEETQYF.

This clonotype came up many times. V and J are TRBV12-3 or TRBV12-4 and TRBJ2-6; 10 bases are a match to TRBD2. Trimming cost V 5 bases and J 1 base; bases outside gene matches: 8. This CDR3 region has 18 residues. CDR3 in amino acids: CASSPGTSEKSGANVLTF. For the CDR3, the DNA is TGTGCCAGCAGTCCCGGGACTAGCGAGAAGTCTGGGGCCAACGTCCTGACTTTC.

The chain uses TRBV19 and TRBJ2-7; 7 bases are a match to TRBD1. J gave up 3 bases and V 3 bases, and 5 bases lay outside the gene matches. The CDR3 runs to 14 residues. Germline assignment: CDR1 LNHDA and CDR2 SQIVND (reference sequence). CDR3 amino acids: CASSMGQRIYEQYF. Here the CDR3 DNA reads TGTGCCAGTAGTATGGGACAGCGGATCTACGAGCAGTACTTC.